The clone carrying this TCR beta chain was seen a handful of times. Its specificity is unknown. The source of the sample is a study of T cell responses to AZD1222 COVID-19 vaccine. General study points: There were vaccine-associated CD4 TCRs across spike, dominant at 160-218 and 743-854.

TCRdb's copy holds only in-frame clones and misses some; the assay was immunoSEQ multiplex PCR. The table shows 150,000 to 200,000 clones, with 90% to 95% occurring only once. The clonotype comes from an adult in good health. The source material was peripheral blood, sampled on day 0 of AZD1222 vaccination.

CDR3 region: CASYVSGVAFF. CDR3 in DNA: TGTGCCAGCTACGTCTCAGGGGTCGCTTTCTTT. The chain carries TRBV3-1 (or the pseudogene TRBV3-2) and TRBJ1-1; D is perhaps TRBD1 (6 bases). The CDR3 is 11 amino acids. Germline V gene sequence: CDR1 LGHDT, CDR2 YNNKEL (reference sequence). V lost 8 bases to trimming and J lost 11 bases, with 15 bases between them.